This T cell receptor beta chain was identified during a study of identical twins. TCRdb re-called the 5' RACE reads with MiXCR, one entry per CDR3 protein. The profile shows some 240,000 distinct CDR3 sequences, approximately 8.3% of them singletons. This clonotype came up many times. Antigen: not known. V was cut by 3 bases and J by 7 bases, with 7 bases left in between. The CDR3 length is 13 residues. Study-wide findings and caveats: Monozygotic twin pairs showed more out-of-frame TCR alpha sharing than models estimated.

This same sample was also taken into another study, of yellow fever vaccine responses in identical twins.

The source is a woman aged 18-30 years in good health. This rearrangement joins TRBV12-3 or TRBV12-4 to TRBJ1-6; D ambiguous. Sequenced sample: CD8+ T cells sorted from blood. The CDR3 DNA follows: TGTGCCAGCAGTTTTGACCTCAATTCACCCCTCCACTTT. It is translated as CASSFDLNSPLHF.